This T cell receptor beta chain appears in the sequencing data of a study of CXCR3-negative and CXCR3-positive naive CD8 T cells. CDR3 length: 15 amino acids. It was by 5' RACE with UMI labels that the TRB cDNA libraries were prepared. TCRdb derives one entry per CDR3 protein from the 5' RACE reads, leaving out DNA. The sample table includes about 43,000 distinct CDR3 sequences. Every CD8+ T cell subset underwent triplicate sorting at 300,000 cells apiece. V and J are TRBV21-1 and TRBJ2-1; the D call from TCRdb, TRBD2, cannot be confirmed without DNA. TRBV21-1 counts as a pseudogene. This receptor was identified in a human donor in good health. Some clones in this sample may be carry-over from other donors' samples. The sample comprised memory CD8+ T cells from blood. The CDR3 protein is CASSKGASGINEQFF.